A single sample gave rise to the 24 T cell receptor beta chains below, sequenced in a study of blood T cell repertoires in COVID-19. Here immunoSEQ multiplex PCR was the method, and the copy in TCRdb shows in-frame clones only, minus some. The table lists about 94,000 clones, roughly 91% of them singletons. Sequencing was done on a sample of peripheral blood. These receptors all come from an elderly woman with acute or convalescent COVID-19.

In DNA, the CDR3 is TGTGCCAGCAGCTCGGGACAGGGGTTTCCAGATACGCAGTATTTT. It is translated as CASSSGQGFPDTQYF. V gene TRBV7-3 combines with J gene TRBJ2-3, with 10 bases identical to TRBD1. The CDR3 has 15 amino acids. J gave up 4 bases and V 4 bases, and 5 bases lay outside the gene matches. Germline lookup yields CDR1 SGHTA and CDR2 FQGTGA.

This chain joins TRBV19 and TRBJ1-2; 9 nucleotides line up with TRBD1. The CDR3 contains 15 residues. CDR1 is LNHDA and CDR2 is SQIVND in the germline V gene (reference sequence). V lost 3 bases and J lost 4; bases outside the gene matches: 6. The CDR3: CASSIPTGGTYGYTF. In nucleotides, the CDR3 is TGTGCCAGTAGTATTCCGACAGGGGGGACCTATGGCTACACCTTC.

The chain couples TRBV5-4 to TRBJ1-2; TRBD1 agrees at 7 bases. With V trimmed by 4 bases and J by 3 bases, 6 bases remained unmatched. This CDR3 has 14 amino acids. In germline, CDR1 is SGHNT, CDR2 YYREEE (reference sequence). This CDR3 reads CASSPSGQDYGYTF. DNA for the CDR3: TGTGCCAGCAGCCCGTCAGGACAGGACTATGGCTACACCTTC.

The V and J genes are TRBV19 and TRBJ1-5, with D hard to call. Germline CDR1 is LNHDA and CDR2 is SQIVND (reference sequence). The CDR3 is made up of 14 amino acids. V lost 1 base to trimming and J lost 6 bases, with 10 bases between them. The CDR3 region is CASSIGVGGQPQHF. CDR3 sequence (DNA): TGTGCCAGTAGTATAGGAGTTGGCGGTCAGCCCCAGCATTTT.

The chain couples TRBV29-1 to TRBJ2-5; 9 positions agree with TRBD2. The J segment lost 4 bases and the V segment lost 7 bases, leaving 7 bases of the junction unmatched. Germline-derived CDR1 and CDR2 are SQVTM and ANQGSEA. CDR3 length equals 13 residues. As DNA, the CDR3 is TGCAGCGCAGAAGCGGGAGGACGAGAGACCCAGTACTTC. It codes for CSAEAGGRETQYF.

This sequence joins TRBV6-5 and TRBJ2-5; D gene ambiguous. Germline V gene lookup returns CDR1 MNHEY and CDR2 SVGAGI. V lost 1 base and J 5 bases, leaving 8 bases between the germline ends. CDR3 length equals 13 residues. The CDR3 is CASSYLVRETQYF. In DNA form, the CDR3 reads TGTGCCAGCAGTTACTTAGTACGGGAGACCCAGTACTTC.

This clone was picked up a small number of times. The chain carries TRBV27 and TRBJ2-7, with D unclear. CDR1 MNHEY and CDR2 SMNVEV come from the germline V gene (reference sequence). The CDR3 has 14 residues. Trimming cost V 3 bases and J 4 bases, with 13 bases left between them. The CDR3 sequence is CASSFLATGYEQYF. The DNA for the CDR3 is TGTGCCAGCAGTTTCTTAGCTACGGGTTACGAGCAGTACTTC.

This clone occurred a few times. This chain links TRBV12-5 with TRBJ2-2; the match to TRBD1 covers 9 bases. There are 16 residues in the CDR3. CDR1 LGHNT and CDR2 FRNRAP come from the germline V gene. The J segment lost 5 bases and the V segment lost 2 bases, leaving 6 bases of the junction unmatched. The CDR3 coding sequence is TGTGCTAGTGGTTTGCCCCGACAGGGGGGAACCGGGGAGCTGTTTTTT. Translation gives CASGLPRQGGTGELFF.

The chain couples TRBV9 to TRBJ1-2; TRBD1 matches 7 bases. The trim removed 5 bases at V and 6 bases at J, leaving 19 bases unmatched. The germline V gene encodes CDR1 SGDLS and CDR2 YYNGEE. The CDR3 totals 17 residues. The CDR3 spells CASSAGTEKPISDGYTF. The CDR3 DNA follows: TGTGCCAGCAGTGCCGGGACAGAAAAGCCGATTTCTGATGGCTACACCTTC.

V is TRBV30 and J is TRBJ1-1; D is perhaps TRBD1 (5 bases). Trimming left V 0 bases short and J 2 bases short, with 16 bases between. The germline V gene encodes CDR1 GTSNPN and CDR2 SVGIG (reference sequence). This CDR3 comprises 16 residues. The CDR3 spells CAWSVGGYRGNTEAFF. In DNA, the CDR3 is TGTGCCTGGAGTGTCGGGGGGTATCGGGGAAACACTGAAGCTTTCTTT.

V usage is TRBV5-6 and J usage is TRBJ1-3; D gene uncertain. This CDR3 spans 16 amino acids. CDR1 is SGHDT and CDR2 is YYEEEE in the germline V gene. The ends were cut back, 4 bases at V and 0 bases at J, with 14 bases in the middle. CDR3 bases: TGTGCCAGCAGCCCTAGACGGAAGAGCTCTGGAAACACCATATATTTT. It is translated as CASSPRRKSSGNTIYF.

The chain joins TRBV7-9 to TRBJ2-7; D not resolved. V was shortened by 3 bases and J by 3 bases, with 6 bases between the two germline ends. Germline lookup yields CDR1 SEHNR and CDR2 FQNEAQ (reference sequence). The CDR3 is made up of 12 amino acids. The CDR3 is CASSFIGYEQYF. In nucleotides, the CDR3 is TGTGCCAGCAGCTTCATCGGCTACGAGCAGTACTTC.

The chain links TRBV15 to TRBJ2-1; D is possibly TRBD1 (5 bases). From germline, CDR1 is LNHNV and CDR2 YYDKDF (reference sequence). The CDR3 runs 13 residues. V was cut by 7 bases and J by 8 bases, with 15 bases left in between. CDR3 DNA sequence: TGTGCCACCACCCCGTGGGGCGGCGATGAGCAGTTCTTC. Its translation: CATTPWGGDEQFF.

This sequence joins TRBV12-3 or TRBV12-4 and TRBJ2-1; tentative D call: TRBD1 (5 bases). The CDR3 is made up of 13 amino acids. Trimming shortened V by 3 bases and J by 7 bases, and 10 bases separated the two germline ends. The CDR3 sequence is CASSFGRVNEQFF. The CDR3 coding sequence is TGTGCCAGCAGTTTTGGCAGGGTAAATGAGCAGTTCTTC.

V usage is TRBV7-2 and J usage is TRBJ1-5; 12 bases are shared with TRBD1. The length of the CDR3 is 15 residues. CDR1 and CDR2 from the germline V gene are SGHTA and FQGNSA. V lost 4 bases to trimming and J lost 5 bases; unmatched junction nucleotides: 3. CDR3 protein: CASSWGTGGYQPQHF. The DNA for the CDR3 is TGTGCCAGCAGCTGGGGGACAGGGGGCTATCAGCCCCAGCATTTT.

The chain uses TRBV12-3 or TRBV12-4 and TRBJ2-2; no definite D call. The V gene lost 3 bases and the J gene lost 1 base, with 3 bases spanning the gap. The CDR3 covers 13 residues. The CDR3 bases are TGTGCCAGCAGTTTTCGGAACACCGGGGAGCTGTTTTTT. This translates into CASSFRNTGELFF.

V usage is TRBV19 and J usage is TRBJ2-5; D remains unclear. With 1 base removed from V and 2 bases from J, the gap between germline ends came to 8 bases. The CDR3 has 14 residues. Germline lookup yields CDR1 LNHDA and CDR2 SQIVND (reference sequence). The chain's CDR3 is CASSIGGRQETQYF. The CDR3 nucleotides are TGTGCCAGTAGTATAGGAGGTCGTCAAGAGACCCAGTACTTC.

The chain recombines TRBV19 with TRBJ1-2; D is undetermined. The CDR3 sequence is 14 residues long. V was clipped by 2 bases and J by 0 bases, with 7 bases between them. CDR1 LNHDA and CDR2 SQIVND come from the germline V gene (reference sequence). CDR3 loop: CASSIFGANYGYTF. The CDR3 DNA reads TGTGCCAGTAGTATATTTGGAGCTAACTATGGCTACACCTTC.

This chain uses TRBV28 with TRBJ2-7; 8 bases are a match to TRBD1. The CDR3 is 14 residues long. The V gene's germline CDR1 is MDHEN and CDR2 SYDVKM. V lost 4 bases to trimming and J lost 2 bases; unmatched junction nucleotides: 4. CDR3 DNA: TGTGCCAGCAGTTCGGACAGGGATCCCTACGAGCAGTACTTC. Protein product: CASSSDRDPYEQYF. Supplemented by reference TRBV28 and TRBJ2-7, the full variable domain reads DVKVTQSSRYLVKRTGEKVFLECVQDMDHENMFWYRQDPGLGLRLIYFSYDVKMKEKGDIPEGYSVSREKKERFSLILESASTNQTSMYLCASSSDRDPYEQYFGPGTRLTVT.

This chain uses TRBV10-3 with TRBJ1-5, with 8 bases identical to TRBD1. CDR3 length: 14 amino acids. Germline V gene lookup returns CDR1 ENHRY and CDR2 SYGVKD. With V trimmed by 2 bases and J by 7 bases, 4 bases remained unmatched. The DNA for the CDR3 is TGTGCCATCAGTGAGACCAGGGGGCACCAGCCCCAGCATTTT. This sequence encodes CAISETRGHQPQHF.

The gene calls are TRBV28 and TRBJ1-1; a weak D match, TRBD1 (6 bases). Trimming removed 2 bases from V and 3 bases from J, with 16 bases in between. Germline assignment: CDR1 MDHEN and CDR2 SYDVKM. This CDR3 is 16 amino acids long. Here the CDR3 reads CASSLNFGGRDTEAFF. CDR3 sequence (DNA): TGTGCCAGCAGTTTAAATTTCGGGGGGCGAGACACTGAAGCTTTCTTT.

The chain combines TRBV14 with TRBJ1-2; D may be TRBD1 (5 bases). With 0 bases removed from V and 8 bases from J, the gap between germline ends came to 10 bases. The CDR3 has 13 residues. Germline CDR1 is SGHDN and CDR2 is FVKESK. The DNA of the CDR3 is TGTGCCAGCAGCCAAGAACTCAAGGGGGGCTACACCTTC. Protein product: CASSQELKGGYTF.

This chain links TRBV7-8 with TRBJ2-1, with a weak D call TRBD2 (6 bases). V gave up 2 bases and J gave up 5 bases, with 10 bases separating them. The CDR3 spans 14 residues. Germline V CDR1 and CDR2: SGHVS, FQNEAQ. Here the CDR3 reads CASSLSGQDNEQFF. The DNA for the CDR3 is TGTGCCAGCAGCTTAAGCGGGCAAGACAATGAGCAGTTCTTC.

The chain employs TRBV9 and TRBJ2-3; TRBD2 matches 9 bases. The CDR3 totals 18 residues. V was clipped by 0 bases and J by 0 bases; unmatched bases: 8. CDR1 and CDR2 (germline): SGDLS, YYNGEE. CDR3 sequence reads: CASSVVSGGPLSTDTQYF. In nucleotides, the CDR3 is TGTGCCAGCAGCGTAGTTAGCGGGGGCCCCCTTAGCACAGATACGCAGTATTTT.